This T cell receptor (beta chain) was profiled in a study of shared clonotypes between healthy human individuals. TCRdb's copy holds only in-frame clones and misses some; the assay was immunoSEQ multiplex PCR. The sample records approximately 2.3 million clones, approximately 93% being singletons. V lost 5 bases and J lost 1; bases outside the gene matches: 4. CDR1 and CDR2 (germline): SGHRS, YFSETQ. The CDR3 spans 14 residues. Only a few counts were recorded for this clone. Other DNA variants within this sample encode the same CDR3. The rearrangement uses TRBV5-1 and TRBJ1-1, with TRBD1 matching over 8 bases. Source material: naive CD4+ T cells from PBMCs. Subset: CD45RA+ positively selected. The sequence was collected from a man in his late teens or twenties in good health. Some clones in this sample may be carry-over from other donors' samples. Here the CDR3 DNA reads TGCGCCAGCAGTCCAGACAGGGGGAACACTGAAGCTTTCTTT. Translating gives CASSPDRGNTEAFF. The full variable domain, with the rest looked up from reference TRBV5-1 and TRBJ1-1, is KAGVTQTPRYLIKTRGQQVTLSCSPISGHRSVSWYQQTPGQGLQFLFEYFSETQRNKGNFPGRFSGRQFSNSRSEMNVSTLELGDSALYLCASSPDRGNTEAFFGQGTRLTVV.